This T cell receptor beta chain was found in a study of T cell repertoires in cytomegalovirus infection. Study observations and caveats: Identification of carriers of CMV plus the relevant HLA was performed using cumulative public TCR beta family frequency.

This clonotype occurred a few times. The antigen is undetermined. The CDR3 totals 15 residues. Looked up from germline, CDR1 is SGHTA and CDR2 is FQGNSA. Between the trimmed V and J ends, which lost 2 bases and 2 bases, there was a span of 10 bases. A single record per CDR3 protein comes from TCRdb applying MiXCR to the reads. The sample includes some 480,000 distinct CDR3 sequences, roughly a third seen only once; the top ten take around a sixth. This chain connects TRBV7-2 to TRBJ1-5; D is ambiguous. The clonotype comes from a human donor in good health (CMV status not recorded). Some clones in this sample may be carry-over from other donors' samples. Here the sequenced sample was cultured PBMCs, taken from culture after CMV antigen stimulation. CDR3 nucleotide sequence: TGTGCCAGCAGCTTAACCTTAACCGGCAATCAGCCCCAGCATTTT. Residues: CASSLTLTGNQPQHF.